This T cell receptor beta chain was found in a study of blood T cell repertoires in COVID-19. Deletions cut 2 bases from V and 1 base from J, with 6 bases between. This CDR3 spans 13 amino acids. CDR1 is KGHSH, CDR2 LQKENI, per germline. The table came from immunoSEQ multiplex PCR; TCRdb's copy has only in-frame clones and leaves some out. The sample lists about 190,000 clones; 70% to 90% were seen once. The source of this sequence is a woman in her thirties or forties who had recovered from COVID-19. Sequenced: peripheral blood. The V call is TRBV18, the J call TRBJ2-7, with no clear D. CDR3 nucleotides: TGTGCCAGCTCACCAGACGGGTCCTACGAGCAGTACTTC. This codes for CASSPDGSYEQYF. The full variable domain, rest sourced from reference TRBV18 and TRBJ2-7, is NAGVMQNPRHLVRRRGQEARLRCSPMKGHSHVYWYRQLPEEGLKFMVYLQKENIIDESGMPKERFSAEFPKEGPSILRIQQVVRGDSAAYFCASSPDGSYEQYFGPGTRLTVT.